The T cell receptor (beta chain) under discussion was sequenced for a study of cytomegalovirus exposure and HLA in healthy donors. Study-level background: Clustering assigned 81% of the approximately 390 genotyped donors to the Caucasian-associated ancestry cluster. Findings and caveats of the study: In a later analysis, a missense DCLRE1C variant was linked to TCR beta V- and J-gene trimming. Earlier findings revealed that most TCR beta V segments proved productive either about 87% or about 30% of the time.

The primer mix had 60 Vbeta and 13 Jbeta primers. The table came from immunoSEQ multiplex PCR; TCRdb's copy has only in-frame clones and leaves some out. The table lists 140,000 or so clones, roughly 80% of them singletons, with approximately 4% in the top ten. The CDR3 sequence is 13 residues long. Germline-derived CDR1 and CDR2 are SQVTM and ANQGSEA. V lost 5 bases to trimming and J lost 4 bases; unmatched junction nucleotides: 5. Worth noting for this clone: Its antigen remains unknown.

This clonotype was obtained from a woman aged 40 to 50 in good health and CMV-seropositive. The source material was PBMCs. This sequence joins TRBV29-1 and TRBJ1-1, with 9 bases lining up with TRBD1. The CDR3 reads CSVTRTGVTEAFF. In nucleotides, the CDR3 is TGCAGCGTTACCAGGACAGGGGTCACTGAAGCTTTCTTT.